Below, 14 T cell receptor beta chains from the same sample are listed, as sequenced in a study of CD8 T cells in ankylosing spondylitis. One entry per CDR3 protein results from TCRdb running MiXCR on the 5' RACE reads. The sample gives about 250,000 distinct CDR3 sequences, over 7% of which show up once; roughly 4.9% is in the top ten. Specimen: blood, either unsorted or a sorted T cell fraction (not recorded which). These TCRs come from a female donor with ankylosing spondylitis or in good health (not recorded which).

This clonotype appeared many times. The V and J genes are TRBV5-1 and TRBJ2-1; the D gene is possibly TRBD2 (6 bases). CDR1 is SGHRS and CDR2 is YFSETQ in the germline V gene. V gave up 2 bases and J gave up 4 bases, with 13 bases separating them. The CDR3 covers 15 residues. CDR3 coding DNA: TGCGCCAGCAGCTTTTATGCGGGATCGTACAATGAGCAGTTCTTC. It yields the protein CASSFYAGSYNEQFF. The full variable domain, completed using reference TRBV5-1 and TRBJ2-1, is KAGVTQTPRYLIKTRGQQVTLSCSPISGHRSVSWYQQTPGQGLQFLFEYFSETQRNKGNFPGRFSGRQFSNSRSEMNVSTLELGDSALYLCASSFYAGSYNEQFFGPGTRLTVL.

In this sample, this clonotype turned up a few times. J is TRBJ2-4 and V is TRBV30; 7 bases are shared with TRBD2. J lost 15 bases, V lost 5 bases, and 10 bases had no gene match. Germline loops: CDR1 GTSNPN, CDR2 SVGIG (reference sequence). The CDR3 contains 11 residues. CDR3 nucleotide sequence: TGTGCCTGGGAGCGGGGACGACGCTCGTACTTC. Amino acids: CAWERGRRSYF.

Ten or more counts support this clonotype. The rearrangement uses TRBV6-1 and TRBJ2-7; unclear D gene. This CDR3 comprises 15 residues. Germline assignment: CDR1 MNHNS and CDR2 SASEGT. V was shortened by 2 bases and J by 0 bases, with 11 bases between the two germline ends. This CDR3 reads CASSELDGFSYEQYF. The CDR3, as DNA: TGTGCCAGCAGTGAACTAGACGGGTTCTCCTACGAGCAGTACTTC.

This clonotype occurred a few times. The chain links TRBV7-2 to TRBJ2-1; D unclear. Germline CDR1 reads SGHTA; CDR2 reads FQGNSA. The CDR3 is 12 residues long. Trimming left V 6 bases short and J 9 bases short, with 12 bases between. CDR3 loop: CASSPGELEQFF. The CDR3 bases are TGTGCCAGCAGTCCTGGGGAACTTGAGCAGTTCTTC.

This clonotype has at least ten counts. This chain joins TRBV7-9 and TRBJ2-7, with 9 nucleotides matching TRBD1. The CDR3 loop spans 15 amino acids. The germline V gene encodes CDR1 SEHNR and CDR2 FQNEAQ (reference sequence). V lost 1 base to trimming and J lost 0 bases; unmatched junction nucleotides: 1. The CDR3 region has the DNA TGTGCCAGCAGCTTAGAACAGGGGGCCTCCTACGAGCAGTACTTC. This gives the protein CASSLEQGASYEQYF. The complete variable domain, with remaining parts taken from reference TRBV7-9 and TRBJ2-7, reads DTGVSQNPRHKITKRGQNVTFRCDPISEHNRLYWYRQTLGQGPEFLTYFQNEAQLEKSRLLSDRFSAERPKGSFSTLEIQRTEQGDSAMYLCASSLEQGASYEQYFGPGTRLTVT.

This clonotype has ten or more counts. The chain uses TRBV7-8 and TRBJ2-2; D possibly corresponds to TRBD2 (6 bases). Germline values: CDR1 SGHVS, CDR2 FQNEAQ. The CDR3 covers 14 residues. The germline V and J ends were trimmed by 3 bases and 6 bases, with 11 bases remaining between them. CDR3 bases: TGTGCCAGCAGCTTGGCGGGGTCGGCCGGGGAGCTGTTTTTT. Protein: CASSLAGSAGELFF.

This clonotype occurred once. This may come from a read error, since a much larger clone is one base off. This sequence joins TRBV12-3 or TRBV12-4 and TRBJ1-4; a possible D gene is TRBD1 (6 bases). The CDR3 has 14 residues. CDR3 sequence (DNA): TGTGTCAGCAGCCAACAGGGCGTCAGGGAAAAACTGTTTTTT. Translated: CVSSQQGVREKLFF.

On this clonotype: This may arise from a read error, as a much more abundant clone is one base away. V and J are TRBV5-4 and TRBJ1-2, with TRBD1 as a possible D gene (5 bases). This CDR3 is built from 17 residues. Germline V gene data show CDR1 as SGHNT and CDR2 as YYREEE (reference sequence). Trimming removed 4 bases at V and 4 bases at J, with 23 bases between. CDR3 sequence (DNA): TGTGCCAGCAGCCTTGGGTCAGGGAGCGGGCGTTTCTATGGCTACACCTTC. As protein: CASSLGSGSGRFYGYTF. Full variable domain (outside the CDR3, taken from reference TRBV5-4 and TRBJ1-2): ETGVTQSPTHLIKTRGQQVTLRCSSQSGHNTVSWYQQALGQGPQFIFQYYREEENGRGNFPPRFSGLQFPNYSSELNVNALELDDSALYLCASSLGSGSGRFYGYTFGSGTRLTVV.

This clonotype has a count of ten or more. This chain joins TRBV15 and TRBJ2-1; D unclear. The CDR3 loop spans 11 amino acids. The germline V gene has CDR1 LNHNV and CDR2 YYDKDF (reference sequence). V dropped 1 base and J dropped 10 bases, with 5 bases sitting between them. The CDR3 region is CATSRAGEQFF. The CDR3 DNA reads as TGTGCCACCAGCAGAGCGGGCGAGCAGTTCTTC.

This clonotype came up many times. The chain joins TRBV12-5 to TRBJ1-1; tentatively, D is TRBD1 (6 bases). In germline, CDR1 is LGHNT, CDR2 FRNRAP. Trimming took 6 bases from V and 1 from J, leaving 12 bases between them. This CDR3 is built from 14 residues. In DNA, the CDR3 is TGTGCTAGTGGCCCGGGACAACCGAACACTGAAGCTTTCTTT. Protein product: CASGPGQPNTEAFF. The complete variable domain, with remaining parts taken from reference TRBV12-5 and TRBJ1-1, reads DARVTQTPRHKVTEMGQEVTMRCQPILGHNTVFWYRQTMMQGLELLAYFRNRAPLDDSGMPKDRFSAEMPDATLATLKIQPSEPRDSAVYFCASGPGQPNTEAFFGQGTRLTVV.

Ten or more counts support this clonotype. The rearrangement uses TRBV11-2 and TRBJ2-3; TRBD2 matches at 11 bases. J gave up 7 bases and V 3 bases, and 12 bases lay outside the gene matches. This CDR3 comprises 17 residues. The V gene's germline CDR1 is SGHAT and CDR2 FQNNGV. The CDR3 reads CASSFENSGRVTNTQYF. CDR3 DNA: TGTGCCAGCAGCTTTGAGAATAGCGGGAGGGTCACGAATACGCAGTATTTT.

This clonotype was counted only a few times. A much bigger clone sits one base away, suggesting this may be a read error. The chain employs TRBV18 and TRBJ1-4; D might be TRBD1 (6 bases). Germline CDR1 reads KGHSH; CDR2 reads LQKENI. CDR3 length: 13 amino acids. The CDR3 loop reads CASSPGAGERLFF. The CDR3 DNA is TGTGCCAGCTCACCCGGGGCAGGGGAAAGACTGTTTTTT.

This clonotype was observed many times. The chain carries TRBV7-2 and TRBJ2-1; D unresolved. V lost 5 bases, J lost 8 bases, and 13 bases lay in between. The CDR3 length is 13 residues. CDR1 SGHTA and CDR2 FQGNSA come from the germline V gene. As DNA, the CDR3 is TGTGCCAGCAGCCTGACCCCTCGCTATGAGCAGTTCTTC. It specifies CASSLTPRYEQFF.

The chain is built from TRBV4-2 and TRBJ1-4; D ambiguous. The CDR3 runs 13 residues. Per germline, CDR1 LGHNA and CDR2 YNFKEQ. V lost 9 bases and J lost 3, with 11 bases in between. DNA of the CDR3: TGTGCCAGTACCCAAAGATCTAATGAAAAACTGTTTTTT. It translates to CASTQRSNEKLFF.